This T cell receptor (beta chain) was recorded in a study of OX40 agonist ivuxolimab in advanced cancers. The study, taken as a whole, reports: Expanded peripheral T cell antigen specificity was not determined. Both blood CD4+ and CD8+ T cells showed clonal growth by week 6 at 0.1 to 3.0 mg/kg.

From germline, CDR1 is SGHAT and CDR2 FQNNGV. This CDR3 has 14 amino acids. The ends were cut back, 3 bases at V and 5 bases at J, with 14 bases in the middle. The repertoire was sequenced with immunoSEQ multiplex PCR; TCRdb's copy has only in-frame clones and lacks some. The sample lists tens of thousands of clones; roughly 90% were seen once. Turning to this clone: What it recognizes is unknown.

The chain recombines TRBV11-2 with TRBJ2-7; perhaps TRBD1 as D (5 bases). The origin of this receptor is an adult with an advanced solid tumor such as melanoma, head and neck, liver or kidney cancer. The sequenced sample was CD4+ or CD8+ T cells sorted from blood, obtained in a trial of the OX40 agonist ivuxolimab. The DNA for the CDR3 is TGTGCCAGCAGCTTTGGGATAGGGGCCAACGAGCAGTACTTC. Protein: CASSFGIGANEQYF.